This note documents a single TCR beta chain sequence. The data were taken from a study of blood T cell repertoires in COVID-19. The repertoire was sequenced with immunoSEQ multiplex PCR; TCRdb's copy has only in-frame clones and lacks some. The data show approximately 500,000 clones, approximately 83% seen once. This receptor was identified in a human donor in a cohort sampled during active COVID-19. The specimen sequenced was peripheral blood.

CDR3 bases: TGTGCCAGCAGCCCAGGACAGGGAAGGAACACTGAAGCTTTCTTT. Translation gives CASSPGQGRNTEAFF. J is TRBJ1-1 and V is TRBV5-4, with TRBD1 identical over 8 bases. CDR1 SGHNT and CDR2 YYREEE come from the germline V gene (reference sequence). The CDR3 has 15 amino acids. With V trimmed by 4 bases and J by 1 base, 6 bases remained unmatched.